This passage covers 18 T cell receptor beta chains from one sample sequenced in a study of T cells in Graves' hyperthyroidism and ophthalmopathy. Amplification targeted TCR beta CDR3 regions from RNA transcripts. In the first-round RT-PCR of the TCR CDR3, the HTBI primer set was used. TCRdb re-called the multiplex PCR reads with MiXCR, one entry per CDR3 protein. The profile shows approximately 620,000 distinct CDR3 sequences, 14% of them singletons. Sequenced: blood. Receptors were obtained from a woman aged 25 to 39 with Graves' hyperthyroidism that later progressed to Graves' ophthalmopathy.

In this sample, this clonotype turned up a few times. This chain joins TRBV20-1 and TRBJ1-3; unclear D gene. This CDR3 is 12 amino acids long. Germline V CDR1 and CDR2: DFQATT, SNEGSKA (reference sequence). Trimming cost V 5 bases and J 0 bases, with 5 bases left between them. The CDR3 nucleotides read TGCAGTGCTGGGGTCTCTGGAAACACCATATATTTT. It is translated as CSAGVSGNTIYF.

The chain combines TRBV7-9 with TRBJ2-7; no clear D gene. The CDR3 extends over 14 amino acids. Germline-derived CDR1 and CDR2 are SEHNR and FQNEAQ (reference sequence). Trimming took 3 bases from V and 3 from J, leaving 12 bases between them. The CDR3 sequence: CASSLPPRSYEQYF. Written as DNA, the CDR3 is TGTGCCAGCAGCTTGCCCCCCCGGAGCTACGAGCAGTACTTC.

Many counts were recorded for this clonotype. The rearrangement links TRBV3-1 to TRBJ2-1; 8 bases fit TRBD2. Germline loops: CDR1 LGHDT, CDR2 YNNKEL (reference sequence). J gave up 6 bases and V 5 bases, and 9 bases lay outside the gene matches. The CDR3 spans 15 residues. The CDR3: CASSSPGLVVNEQFF. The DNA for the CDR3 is TGTGCCAGCAGCTCTCCGGGACTAGTCGTCAATGAGCAGTTCTTC.

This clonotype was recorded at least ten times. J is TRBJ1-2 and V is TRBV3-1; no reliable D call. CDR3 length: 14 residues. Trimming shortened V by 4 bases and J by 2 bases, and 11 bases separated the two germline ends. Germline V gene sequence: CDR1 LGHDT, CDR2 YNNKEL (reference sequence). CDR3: CASSLLSSNYGYTF. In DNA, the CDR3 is TGTGCCAGCAGCCTCCTTAGTTCCAACTATGGCTACACCTTC.

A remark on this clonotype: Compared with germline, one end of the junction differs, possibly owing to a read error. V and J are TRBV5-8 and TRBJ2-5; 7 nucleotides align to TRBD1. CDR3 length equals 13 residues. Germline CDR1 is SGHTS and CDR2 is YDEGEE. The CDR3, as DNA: TGTGCCAGCAGCTCGGGACAGCAAGCGACCCAGTACTTC. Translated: CASSSGQQATQYF.

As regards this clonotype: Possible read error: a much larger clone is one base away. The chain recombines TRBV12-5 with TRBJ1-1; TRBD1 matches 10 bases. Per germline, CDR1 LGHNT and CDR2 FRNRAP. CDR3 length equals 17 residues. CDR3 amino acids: CASGLGQGAPMNTGAFF. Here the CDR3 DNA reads TGTGCTAGTGGTTTGGGACAGGGGGCTCCTATGAACACTGGAGCTTTCTTT.

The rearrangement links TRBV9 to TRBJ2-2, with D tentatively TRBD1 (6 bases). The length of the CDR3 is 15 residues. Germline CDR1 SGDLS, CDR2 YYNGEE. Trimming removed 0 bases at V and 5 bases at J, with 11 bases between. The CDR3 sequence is CASSVAPRGTGELFF. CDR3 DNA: TGTGCCAGCAGCGTAGCCCCGAGGGGGACCGGGGAGCTGTTTTTT.

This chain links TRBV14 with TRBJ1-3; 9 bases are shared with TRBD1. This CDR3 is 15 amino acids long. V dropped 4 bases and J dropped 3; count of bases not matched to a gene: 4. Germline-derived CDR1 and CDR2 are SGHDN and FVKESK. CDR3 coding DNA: TGTGCCAGCAGCCCACAGGGGGCGAGTGGAAACACCATATATTTT. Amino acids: CASSPQGASGNTIYF.

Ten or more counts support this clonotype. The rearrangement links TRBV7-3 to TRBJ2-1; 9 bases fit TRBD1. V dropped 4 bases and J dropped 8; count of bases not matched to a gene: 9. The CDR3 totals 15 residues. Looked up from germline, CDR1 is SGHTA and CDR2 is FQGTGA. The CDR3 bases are TGTGCCAGCAGCTCTGACAGGACAGGGGTGGATGAGCAGTTCTTC. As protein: CASSSDRTGVDEQFF. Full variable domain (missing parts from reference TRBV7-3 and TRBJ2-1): GAGVSQTPSNKVTEKGKYVELRCDPISGHTALYWYRQSLGQGPEFLIYFQGTGAADDSGLPNDRFFAVRPEGSVSTLKIQRTERGDSAVYLCASSSDRTGVDEQFFGPGTRLTVL.

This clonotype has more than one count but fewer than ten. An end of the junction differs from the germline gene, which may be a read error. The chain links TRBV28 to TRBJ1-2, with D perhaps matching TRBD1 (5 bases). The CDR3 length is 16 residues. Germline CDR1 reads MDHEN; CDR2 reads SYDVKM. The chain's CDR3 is CASNSVRDGTNYGHTF. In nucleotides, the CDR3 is TGTGCCAGCAACTCCGTCCGGGACGGGACTAACTATGGCCACACCTTC.

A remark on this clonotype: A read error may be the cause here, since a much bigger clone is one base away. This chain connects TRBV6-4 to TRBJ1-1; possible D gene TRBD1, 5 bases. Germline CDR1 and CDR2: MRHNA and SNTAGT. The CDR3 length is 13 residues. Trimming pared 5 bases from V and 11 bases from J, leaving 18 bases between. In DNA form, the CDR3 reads TGTGCCAGCAGTAACGAGGAGGGGTCAGTGGCTTTCTTT. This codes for CASSNEEGSVAFF.

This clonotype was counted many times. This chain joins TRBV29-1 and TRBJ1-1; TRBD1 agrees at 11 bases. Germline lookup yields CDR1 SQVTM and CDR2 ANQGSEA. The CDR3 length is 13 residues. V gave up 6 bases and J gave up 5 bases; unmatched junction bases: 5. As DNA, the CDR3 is TGCAGCGTGGCCGGGACAGGGGGAACTGAAGCTTTCTTT. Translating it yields CSVAGTGGTEAFF. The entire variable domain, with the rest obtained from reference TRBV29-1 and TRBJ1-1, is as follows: SAVISQKPSRDICQRGTSLTIQCQVDSQVTMMFWYRQQPGQSLTLIATANQGSEATYESGFVIDKFPISRPNLTFSTLTVSNMSPEDSSIYLCSVAGTGGTEAFFGQGTRLTVV.

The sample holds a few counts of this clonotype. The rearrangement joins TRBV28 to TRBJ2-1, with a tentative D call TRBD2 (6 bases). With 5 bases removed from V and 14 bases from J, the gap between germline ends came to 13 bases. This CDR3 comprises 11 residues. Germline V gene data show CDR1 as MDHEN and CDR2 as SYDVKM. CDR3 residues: CASSPGLKKFF. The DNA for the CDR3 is TGTGCCAGCAGTCCGGGACTTAAAAAGTTCTTC. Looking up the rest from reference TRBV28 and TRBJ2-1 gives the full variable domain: DVKVTQSSRYLVKRTGEKVFLECVQDMDHENMFWYRQDPGLGLRLIYFSYDVKMKEKGDIPEGYSVSREKKERFSLILESASTNQTSMYLCASSPGLKKFFGPGTRLTVL.

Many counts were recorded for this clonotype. The CDR3 here is CASLRSEQPQHF. CDR3 nucleotides: TGTGCCAGCTTAAGGAGCGAGCAGCCCCAGCATTTT. The chain recombines TRBV28 with TRBJ1-5, with D unclear. Per the germline V gene, CDR1 is MDHEN and CDR2 is SYDVKM. This CDR3 contains 12 residues. V shed 8 bases and J shed 7 bases, with 12 bases lying between them. The full variable domain, completed using reference TRBV28 and TRBJ1-5, is DVKVTQSSRYLVKRTGEKVFLECVQDMDHENMFWYRQDPGLGLRLIYFSYDVKMKEKGDIPEGYSVSREKKERFSLILESASTNQTSMYLCASLRSEQPQHFGDGTRLSIL.

CDR3 protein: CASSPFPRGETQYF. In nucleotides, the CDR3 is TGTGCCAGCAGCCCCTTCCCCCGGGGGGAGACCCAGTACTTC. The V gene is TRBV6-1, the J gene TRBJ2-5; TRBD2 is a possible D gene (6 bases). Trimming shortened V by 6 bases and J by 5 bases, and 16 bases separated the two germline ends. The CDR3 contains 14 residues. Germline V CDR1 and CDR2: MNHNS, SASEGT.

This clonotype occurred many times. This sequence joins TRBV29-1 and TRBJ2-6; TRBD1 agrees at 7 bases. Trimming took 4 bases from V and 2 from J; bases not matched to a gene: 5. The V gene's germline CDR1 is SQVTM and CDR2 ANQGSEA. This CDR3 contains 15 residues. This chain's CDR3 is CSVVLQGAGANVLTF. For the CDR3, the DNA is TGCAGCGTTGTCCTCCAGGGGGCTGGGGCCAACGTCCTGACTTTC. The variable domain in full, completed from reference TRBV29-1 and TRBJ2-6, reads SAVISQKPSRDICQRGTSLTIQCQVDSQVTMMFWYRQQPGQSLTLIATANQGSEATYESGFVIDKFPISRPNLTFSTLTVSNMSPEDSSIYLCSVVLQGAGANVLTFGAGSRLTVL.

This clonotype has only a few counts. The CDR3 is CATSLLAATQETQYF. The CDR3 DNA follows: TGTGCCACCAGCCTGCTAGCGGCCACACAAGAGACCCAGTACTTC. The chain employs TRBV15 and TRBJ2-5, with TRBD2 matching 7 bases. Germline values: CDR1 LNHNV, CDR2 YYDKDF (reference sequence). The CDR3 contains 15 residues. Losses at the gene ends were 5 bases for V and 2 bases for J; bases not matched to a gene: 8. Full variable domain (rest looked up from reference TRBV15 and TRBJ2-5): DAMVIQNPRYQVTQFGKPVTLSCSQTLNHNVMYWYQQKSSQAPKLLFHYYDKDFNNEADTPDNFQSRRPNTSFCFLDIRSPGLGDTAMYLCATSLLAATQETQYFGPGTRLLVL.

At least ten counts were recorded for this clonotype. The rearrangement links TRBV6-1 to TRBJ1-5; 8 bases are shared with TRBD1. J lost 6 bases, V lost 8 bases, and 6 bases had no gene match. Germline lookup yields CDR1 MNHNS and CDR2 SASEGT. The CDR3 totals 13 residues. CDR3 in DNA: TGTGCCAGCCGGGACAGGAAGGGTCAGCCCCAGCATTTT. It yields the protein CASRDRKGQPQHF.